This T cell receptor beta chain was profiled in a study of blood T cell repertoires in COVID-19. Repertoires were generated with immunoSEQ multiplex PCR, while TCRdb's copy carries only in-frame clones and drops some. The data contain approximately 180,000 clones, roughly 79% of them seen just once; the ten biggest clones take up around 24%. This CDR3 spans 17 amino acids. Sequenced material: peripheral blood. The chain has TRBV7-5 and TRBJ2-1; the D segment call TRBD2 is taken from the table without a DNA check. TRBV7-5 represents a pseudogene. The source of this sequence is a woman in her seventies with acute or convalescent COVID-19. CDR3 coding DNA: TGTGCCAGAAGCTTAATCAATAGCGGGAGGCCGGGGAATGAGCAGTTCTTC. It is translated as CARSLINSGRPGNEQFF.